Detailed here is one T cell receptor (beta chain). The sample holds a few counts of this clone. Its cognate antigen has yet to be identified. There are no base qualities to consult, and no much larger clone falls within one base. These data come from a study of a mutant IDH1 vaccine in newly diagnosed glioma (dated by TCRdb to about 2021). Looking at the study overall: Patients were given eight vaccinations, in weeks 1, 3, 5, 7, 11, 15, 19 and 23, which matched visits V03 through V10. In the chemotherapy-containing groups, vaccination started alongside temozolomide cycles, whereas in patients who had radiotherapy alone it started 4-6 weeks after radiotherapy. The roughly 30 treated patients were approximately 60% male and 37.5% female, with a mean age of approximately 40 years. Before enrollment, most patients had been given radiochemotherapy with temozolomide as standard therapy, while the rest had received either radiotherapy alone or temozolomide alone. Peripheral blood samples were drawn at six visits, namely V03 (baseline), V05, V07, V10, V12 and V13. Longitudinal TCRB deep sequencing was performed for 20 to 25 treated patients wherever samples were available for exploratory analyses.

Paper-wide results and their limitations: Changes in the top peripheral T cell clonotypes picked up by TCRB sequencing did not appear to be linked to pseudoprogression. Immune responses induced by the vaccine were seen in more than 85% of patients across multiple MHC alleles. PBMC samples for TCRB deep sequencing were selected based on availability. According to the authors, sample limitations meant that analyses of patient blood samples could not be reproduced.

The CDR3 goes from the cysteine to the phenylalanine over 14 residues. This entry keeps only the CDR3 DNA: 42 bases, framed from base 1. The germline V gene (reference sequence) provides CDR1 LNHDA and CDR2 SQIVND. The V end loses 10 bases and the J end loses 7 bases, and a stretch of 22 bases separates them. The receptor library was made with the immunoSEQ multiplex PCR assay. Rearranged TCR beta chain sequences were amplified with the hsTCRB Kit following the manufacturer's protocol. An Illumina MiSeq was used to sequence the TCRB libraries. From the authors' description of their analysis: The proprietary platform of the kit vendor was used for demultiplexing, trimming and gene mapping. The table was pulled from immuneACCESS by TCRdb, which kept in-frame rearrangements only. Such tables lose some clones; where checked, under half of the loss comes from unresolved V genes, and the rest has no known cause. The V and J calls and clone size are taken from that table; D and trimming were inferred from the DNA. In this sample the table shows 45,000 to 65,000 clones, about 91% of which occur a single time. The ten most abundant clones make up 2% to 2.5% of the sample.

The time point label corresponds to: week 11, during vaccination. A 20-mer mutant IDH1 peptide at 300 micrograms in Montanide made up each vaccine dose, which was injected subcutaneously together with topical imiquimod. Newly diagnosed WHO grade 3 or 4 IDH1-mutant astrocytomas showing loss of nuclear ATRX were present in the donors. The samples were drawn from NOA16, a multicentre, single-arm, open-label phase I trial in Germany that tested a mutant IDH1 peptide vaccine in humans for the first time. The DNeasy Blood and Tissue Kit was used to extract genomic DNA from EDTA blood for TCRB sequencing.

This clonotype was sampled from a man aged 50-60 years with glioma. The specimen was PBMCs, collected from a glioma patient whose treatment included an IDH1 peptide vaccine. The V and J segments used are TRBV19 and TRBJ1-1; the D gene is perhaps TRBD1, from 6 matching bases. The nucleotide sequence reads TGTGCCACCTACAGGGAGGGAAATCGAATTGAAGCTTTCTTT. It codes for CATYREGNRIEAFF.